This paragraph reports one T cell receptor (beta chain). Antigen unknown. The sample originates from a study of T cells in Graves' hyperthyroidism and ophthalmopathy. Study-level points and caveats: Most thyroid clonotypes that were expanded above 0.001 also turned up in blood.

TCR beta CDR3 region amplification was performed from RNA transcripts. The HTBI primer set served for first-round RT-PCR of the TCR CDR3. TCRdb ran MiXCR on the multiplex PCR reads and lists one entry per CDR3 protein. The sample has roughly 710,000 distinct CDR3 sequences; 35% are singletons. Material for sequencing was blood. This TCR came from a woman aged 35 to 49 with Graves' hyperthyroidism.

The CDR3 here is CASSKGTFGPYEQYF. As DNA, the CDR3 is TGCGCCAGCAGCAAAGGGACGTTTGGCCCCTACGAGCAGTACTTC. The V call is TRBV5-1, the J call TRBJ2-7; D may match TRBD1 or TRBD2 (5 bases each). V lost 4 bases, J lost 2 bases, and 16 bases lay in between. The CDR3 totals 15 residues. Per the germline V gene, CDR1 is SGHRS and CDR2 is YFSETQ.